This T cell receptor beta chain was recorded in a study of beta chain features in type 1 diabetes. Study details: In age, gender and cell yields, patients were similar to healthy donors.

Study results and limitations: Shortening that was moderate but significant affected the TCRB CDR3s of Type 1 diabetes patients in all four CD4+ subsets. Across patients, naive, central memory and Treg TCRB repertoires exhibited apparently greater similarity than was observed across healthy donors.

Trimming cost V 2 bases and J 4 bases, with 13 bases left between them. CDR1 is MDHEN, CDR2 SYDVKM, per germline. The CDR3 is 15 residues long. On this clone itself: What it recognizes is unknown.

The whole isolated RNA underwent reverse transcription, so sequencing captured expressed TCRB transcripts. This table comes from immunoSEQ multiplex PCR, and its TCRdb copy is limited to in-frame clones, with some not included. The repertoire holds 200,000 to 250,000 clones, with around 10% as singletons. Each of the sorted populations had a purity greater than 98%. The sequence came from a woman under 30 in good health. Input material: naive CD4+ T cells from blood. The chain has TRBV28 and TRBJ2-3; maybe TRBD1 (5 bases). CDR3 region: CASSLVAGLSDTQYF. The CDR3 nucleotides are TGTGCCAGCAGTTTAGTGGCAGGGCTTTCAGATACGCAGTATTTT.